This TCR beta chain was sequenced in a study of PD-1 blockade in classical Hodgkin lymphoma. The repertoire was sequenced with immunoSEQ multiplex PCR; TCRdb's copy has only in-frame clones and lacks some. Counted here are about 27,000 clones, around 90% occurring once; the ten biggest clones make up around 6.7%. Relapse was seen in all patients after autologous stem cell transplantation, and brentuximab vedotin exposure was variable. The investigators isolated CD8+ T cells from thawed PBMCs using magnetic negative selection. Complete response, partial response or progressive disease constituted the best responses recorded. Details on this clone: No antigen is known for it.

Whole-study results and caveats: CD4+ TCR diversity, unlike CD8+, climbed significantly by C4D1.

V shed 2 bases and J shed 1 base, with 11 bases lying between them. The CDR3 is 15 amino acids. From germline, CDR1 is SNHLY and CDR2 FYNNEI. This rearrangement joins TRBV2 to TRBJ1-2; D uncertain. The material sequenced was CD8+ T cells from blood, taken at baseline. The receptor was isolated from a human donor with classical Hodgkin lymphoma. CDR3 in DNA: TGTGCCAGCAGTGAATTGGCAGGCGATAACTATGGCTACACCTTC. This encodes CASSELAGDNYGYTF.